These T cell receptor beta chains were read from a single sample in a study of blood T cell repertoires in COVID-19. Method: immunoSEQ multiplex PCR; TCRdb's copy keeps in-frame clones and lacks some. This repertoire shows 110,000 or so clones, 80% found once; its top ten account for almost 4.5%. Material for sequencing was peripheral blood. The source is a human donor in a cohort sampled during active or convalescent COVID-19. The CDR3 runs from the conserved cysteine through the conserved F or W. Each record gives: V gene, J gene, D gene, clone size, CDR3 protein, CDR3 DNA. The D gene is left open where the match is weak. The size field is filled for only some rows; it gives once, few, many or a size class.

TRBV25-1	TRBJ2-1	TRBD1	NA	CASRGQGARSYNEQFF	TGTGCCAGCAGGGGACAGGGGGCCCGATCCTACAATGAGCAGTTCTTC
TRBV4-3	TRBJ1-1	TRBD1	NA	CASSQFRTGALCFF	TGCGCCAGCAGCCAATTCCGGACAGGGGCCCTCTGCTTCTTT
TRBV7-2	TRBJ2-3	TRBD2	NA	CASSQLAGGPDTQYF	TGTGCCAGCAGCCAACTAGCGGGAGGACCAGATACGCAGTATTTT
TRBV11-2	TRBJ2-3	TRBD2	NA	CASSSGTSGTTDTQYF	TGTGCCAGCAGCTCGGGGACTAGCGGGACCACAGATACGCAGTATTTT
TRBV6-2/TRBV6-3	TRBJ1-5	NA	NA	CASSYSAGVQHF	TGTGCCAGCAGTTACTCAGCCGGGGTCCAGCATTTT
TRBV18	TRBJ2-4	TRBD1	once	CASSPLQGSGSKNIQYF	TGTGCCAGCTCACCACTACAGGGGTCCGGGTCCAAAAACATTCAGTACTTC
TRBV19	TRBJ1-2	NA	NA	CASSNRGYTF	TGTGCCAGTAGTAATCGTGGCTACACCTTC
TRBV12-3/TRBV12-4	TRBJ1-1	NA	NA	CASGRGAEAFF	TGTGCCAGCGGCCGGGGGGCTGAAGCTTTCTTT
TRBV24-1	TRBJ2-1	TRBD2	NA	CATSDGLAGGNEQFF	TGTGCCACCAGTGATGGCCTAGCGGGAGGTAATGAGCAGTTCTTC
TRBV15	TRBJ2-5	TRBD2	NA	CATSRDLAGGPETQYF	TGTGCCACCAGCAGAGATCTAGCGGGAGGGCCTGAGACCCAGTACTTC
TRBV3-1/TRBV3-2	TRBJ2-7	NA	NA	CASSPSPGIYEQYF	TGTGCCAGCAGCCCCTCACCAGGGATCTACGAGCAGTACTTC
TRBV6-4	TRBJ1-2	TRBD1	NA	CASSPRTGYDYGYTF	TGTGCCAGCAGTCCCAGGACAGGTTACGACTATGGCTACACCTTC
TRBV7-2	TRBJ1-5	NA	NA	CASSLKARDQPQHF	TGTGCCAGCAGCTTAAAGGCACGGGATCAGCCCCAGCATTTT
TRBV5-6	TRBJ2-7	NA	NA	CASSGTASYEQYF	TGTGCCAGCAGCGGCACAGCCTCCTACGAGCAGTACTTC
TRBV19	TRBJ2-7	TRBD1	NA	CASSRTGTTYEQYF	TGTGCCAGTAGTAGGACAGGCACAACCTACGAGCAGTACTTC
TRBV28	TRBJ1-6	NA	few	CASSLSAGYNSPLHF	TGTGCCAGCAGTTTATCGGCGGGGTACAATTCACCCCTCCACTTT
TRBV19	TRBJ1-1	TRBD1	NA	CASSARTGWGNTEAFF	TGTGCCAGTAGTGCCCGGACAGGGTGGGGGAACACTGAAGCTTTCTTT
TRBV7-2	TRBJ1-2	NA	NA	CATRNQGGRGYTF	TGTGCCACCCGGAACCAAGGAGGTCGTGGCTACACCTTC
TRBV29-1	TRBJ2-7	TRBD1	NA	CSVLRDRDSYEQYF	TGCAGCGTCCTTCGGGACAGGGACTCCTACGAGCAGTACTTC
TRBV9	TRBJ2-5	TRBD2	NA	CASSKSGNPPLRGETQYF	TGTGCCAGCAGCAAAAGCGGGAACCCCCCGTTGAGGGGAGAGACCCAGTACTTC
TRBV18	TRBJ1-1	TRBD1	NA	CASSPHDRGLRGTEAFF	TGTGCCAGCTCACCCCACGACAGGGGTTTGAGAGGCACTGAAGCTTTCTTT
TRBV4-3	TRBJ1-1	TRBD1	NA	CASSQEDRGRTEAFF	TGCGCCAGCAGCCAAGAGGACAGGGGTAGAACTGAAGCTTTCTTT
TRBV27	TRBJ1-2	TRBD1	NA	CASSRTGGPGYGYTF	TGTGCCAGCAGCCGGACAGGGGGCCCGGGCTATGGCTACACCTTC
TRBV19	TRBJ1-2	NA	NA	CASRRSTNYGYTF	TGTGCCAGTCGACGGAGTACAAACTATGGCTACACCTTC